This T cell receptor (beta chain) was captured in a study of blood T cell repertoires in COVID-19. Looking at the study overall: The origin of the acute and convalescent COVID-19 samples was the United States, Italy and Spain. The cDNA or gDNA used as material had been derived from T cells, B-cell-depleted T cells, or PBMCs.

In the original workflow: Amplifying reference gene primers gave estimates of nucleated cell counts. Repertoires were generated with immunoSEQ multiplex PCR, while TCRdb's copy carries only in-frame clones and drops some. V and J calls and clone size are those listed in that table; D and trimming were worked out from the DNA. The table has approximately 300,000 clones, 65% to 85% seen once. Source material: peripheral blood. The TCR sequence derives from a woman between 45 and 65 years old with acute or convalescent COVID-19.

CDR3 coding DNA: TGTGCCAGTAGTATTCCATTCGACCCTAGCTCCTACAATGAGCAGTTCTTC. The encoded protein is CASSIPFDPSSYNEQFF. This chain connects TRBV19 to TRBJ2-1; D is undetermined. CDR1 and CDR2 from the germline V gene are LNHDA and SQIVND (reference sequence). Trimming removed 3 bases at V and 0 bases at J, with 15 bases between. This CDR3 is 17 amino acids long. Supplemented by reference TRBV19 and TRBJ2-1, the full variable domain reads DGGITQSPKYLFRKEGQNVTLSCEQNLNHDAMYWYRQDPGQGLRLIYYSQIVNDFQKGDIAEGYSVSREKKESFPLTVTSAQKNPTAFYLCASSIPFDPSSYNEQFFGPGTRLTVL.